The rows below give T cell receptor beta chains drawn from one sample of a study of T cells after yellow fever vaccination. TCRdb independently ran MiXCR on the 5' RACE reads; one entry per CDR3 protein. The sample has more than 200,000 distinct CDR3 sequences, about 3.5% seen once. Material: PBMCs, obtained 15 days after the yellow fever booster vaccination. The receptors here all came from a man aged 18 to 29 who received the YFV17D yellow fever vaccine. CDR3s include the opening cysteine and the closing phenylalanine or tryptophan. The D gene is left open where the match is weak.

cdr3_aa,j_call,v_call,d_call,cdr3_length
CASSSTQGYTEAFF,TRBJ1-1,TRBV7-6,TRBD1,14
CASSFVTGGSAFF,TRBJ1-1,TRBV7-2,TRBD1,13
CASSYSPGENTEAFF,TRBJ1-1,TRBV6-2/TRBV6-3,.,15
CASSLGTDLNEKLFF,TRBJ1-4,TRBV5-4,.,15
CASSFQPRNEQFF,TRBJ2-1,TRBV7-3,.,13
CASSLTSGWKNTEAFF,TRBJ1-1,TRBV11-2,.,16
CASSRGRSSYEQYF,TRBJ2-7,TRBV11-1,.,14
CASSLASGAFEQFF,TRBJ2-1,TRBV12-3/TRBV12-4,TRBD2,14
CASSLMGNQPQHF,TRBJ1-5,TRBV12-3/TRBV12-4,.,13
CASSLPLGGGYNEQFF,TRBJ2-1,TRBV7-2,.,16
CASSSGTGRDTQYF,TRBJ2-3,TRBV13,TRBD1,14
CAISVTGAKNSPLHF,TRBJ1-6,TRBV10-3,TRBD1,15
CSATGTGDNEQFF,TRBJ2-1,TRBV20-1,TRBD1,13
CASSPSGSTTDTQYF,TRBJ2-3,TRBV28,.,15
CASRESWGTEAFF,TRBJ1-1,TRBV12-3/TRBV12-4,.,13
CASSFGTGELFF,TRBJ2-2,TRBV5-1,.,12
CASSLTGLPADTQYF,TRBJ2-3,TRBV5-1,.,15
CASSLMSPPNEQFF,TRBJ2-1,TRBV18,.,14
CASRPRGRPYEQYF,TRBJ2-7,TRBV19,.,14
CAWSVGQGGNIQYF,TRBJ2-4,TRBV30,.,14
CASSQDARDTQYF,TRBJ2-3,TRBV4-3,.,13
CASSRDGPDTQYF,TRBJ2-3,TRBV3-1,.,13
CASSLVALAGGRDTQYF,TRBJ2-3,TRBV7-2,TRBD2,17
CASSLAGGHWDTQYF,TRBJ2-3,TRBV5-6,.,15
CASSADRPGTGELFF,TRBJ2-2,TRBV5-1,TRBD1,15
CASSPLDRYTDTQYF,TRBJ2-3,TRBV27,.,15
CASSLASGGPYEQYF,TRBJ2-7,TRBV5-5,TRBD2,15
CASSSDRHTQYF,TRBJ2-3,TRBV7-9,.,12
CASSFQAGVRQETQYF,TRBJ2-5,TRBV27,TRBD2,16
CASSFSGWGDTQYF,TRBJ2-3,TRBV5-5,.,14
CAISEPLEGGELFF,TRBJ2-2,TRBV10-3,.,14
CASRASYGYTF,TRBJ1-2,TRBV9,.,11
CASSGNSPLHF,TRBJ1-6,TRBV2,.,11
CASSASPGLDTQYF,TRBJ2-3,TRBV2,.,14
CASSQASTRSHEQFF,TRBJ2-1,TRBV4-2,.,15
CASRPGQGENPYNEQFF,TRBJ2-1,TRBV12-3/TRBV12-4,TRBD1,17
CASRRGGGTDTQYF,TRBJ2-3,TRBV6-5,.,14
CASSQEAVKETQYF,TRBJ2-5,TRBV4-1,.,14
CSVPGGPGDTQYF,TRBJ2-3,TRBV20-1,TRBD2,13
CASSYRGNTEAFF,TRBJ1-1,TRBV6-5,.,13
CAISGQANEQFF,TRBJ2-1,TRBV10-3,.,12
CASSLGYHQETQYF,TRBJ2-5,TRBV7-2,.,14
CASSQLEAGNTIYF,TRBJ1-3,TRBV6-6,.,14
CATSDLSGGSVEQFF,TRBJ2-1,TRBV24-1,TRBD2,15
CASSATGNTEAFF,TRBJ1-1,TRBV27,.,13
CASSAQNSYNEQFF,TRBJ2-1,TRBV5-1,.,14
CASSLSLAGGHQFF,TRBJ2-1,TRBV5-1,TRBD2,14
CASSQSPGGITDTQYF,TRBJ2-3,TRBV4-3,TRBD2,16
CASSKVGTAYNSPLHF,TRBJ1-6,TRBV21-1,.,16
CASSFDGTGRNYGYTF,TRBJ1-2,TRBV5-4,TRBD1,16
CASRRDTEAFF,TRBJ1-1,TRBV5-6,.,11
CASRRDRNTEAFF,TRBJ1-1,TRBV11-2,TRBD1,13